This TCR beta chain came from a study of control samples from healthy donors and cancer patients (dated by TCRdb to 2020 to 2021). The CDR3 sequence holds 16 residues, the cysteine and phenylalanine included. The DNA shown is the 48-base CDR3, in frame from base 1. V and J lose 2 bases and 0 bases, and a span of 12 bases separates them. From a lookup of the germline V gene, CDR1 and CDR2 are SGDLS and YYNGEE. Worth noting for this clone: It lacks a known antigen. Per-base qualities were not stored, and no clone one base away is much larger.

Library creation used the immunoSEQ multiplex PCR assay. The table was pulled from immuneACCESS by TCRdb, which kept in-frame rearrangements only. Such tables lose some clones; where checked, under half of the loss comes from unresolved V genes, and the rest has no known cause. In all, the sample holds about 83,000 clones, and roughly 91% of those were seen once. The ten largest account for around 17% of the sample. The source is a man between 45 and 60 years old in good health. The source material was blood. The chain joins TRBV9 to TRBJ1-3, and TRBD1 may be the D gene, going by 5 matching bases. The CDR3 is CASSVRDASSGNTIYF. The bases are TGTGCCAGCAGCGTCCGGGACGCTAGCTCTGGAAACACCATATATTTT. Where the CDR3 stops, the reference TRBV9 and TRBJ1-3 genes take over; the full variable domain is DSGVTQTPKHLITATGQRVTLRCSPRSGDLSVYWYQQSLDQGLQFLIQYYNGEERAKGNILERFSAQQFPDLHSELNLSSLELGDSALYFCASSVRDASSGNTIYFGEGSWLTVV.